A single sample is the source of the 4 T cell receptor beta chains below, sequenced in a study of blood T cell repertoires in COVID-19. Assay: immunoSEQ multiplex PCR; the TCRdb copy retains only in-frame clones and omits some. This table has approximately 300,000 clones, under 95% appearing once. Sequenced material: PBMCs or T cells enriched from blood (not recorded which). These receptors all come from a man aged 55 to 69 who had recovered from COVID-19.

V usage is TRBV25-1 and J usage is TRBJ2-2; D not resolved. The CDR3 has 12 residues. V lost 4 bases and J lost 4, with 4 bases in between. The germline gives CDR1 MGHDK, CDR2 SYGVNS. CDR3 region: CASSVATGELFF. As DNA, the CDR3 is TGTGCCAGCAGTGTAGCCACCGGGGAGCTGTTTTTT.

Comment on this clone: This sample also contains other DNA sequences that code for the same CDR3. V gene TRBV3-1 (or the pseudogene TRBV3-2) combines with J gene TRBJ1-1; 8 nucleotides align to TRBD1. Looked up from germline, CDR1 is LGHDT and CDR2 is YNNKEL (reference sequence). The CDR3 has 13 amino acids. V was pared by 6 bases and J by 5 bases, with 5 bases of the junction left unmatched. The CDR3 loop reads CASSRTGGTEAFF. The CDR3 DNA is TGTGCCAGCAGTCGTACAGGGGGTACTGAAGCTTTCTTT.

The chain carries TRBV7-8 and TRBJ1-6, with a tentative D call TRBD1 (5 bases). The length of the CDR3 is 16 residues. V was trimmed by 1 base and J by 10 bases, leaving 17 bases between them. CDR1 and CDR2 (germline): SGHVS, FQNEAQ. The CDR3 nucleotides are TGTGCCAGCAGCTTAGGGCTGGGGGGTGTTGGGTCACCCCTCCACTTT. This encodes CASSLGLGGVGSPLHF. The variable domain in full, completed from reference TRBV7-8 and TRBJ1-6, reads GAGVSQSPRYKVAKRGQDVALRCDPISGHVSLFWYQQALGQGPEFLTYFQNEAQLDKSGLPSDRFFAERPEGSVSTLKIQRTQQEDSAVYLCASSLGLGGVGSPLHFGNGTRLTVT.

This chain links TRBV4-3 with TRBJ2-7; the D gene is possibly TRBD2 (5 bases). Germline V gene lookup returns CDR1 LGHNA and CDR2 YSLEER. V gave up 4 bases and J gave up 4 bases, with 23 bases separating them. The CDR3 runs to 17 residues. The CDR3 protein is CASSLNFGELAPYEQYF. The CDR3 DNA is TGCGCCAGCAGCCTCAACTTTGGGGAGTTGGCACCTTACGAGCAGTACTTC.